This is a list of T cell receptor beta chains from one sample in a study of blood T cells in healthy people across ages. TCRdb reanalysed the 5' RACE reads using MiXCR and keeps one entry per CDR3 protein. The sample lists some 930,000 distinct CDR3 sequences; around 29% were seen once. These data also formed part of another study, on T cells of mothers and their children.

The sequencing input was blood. The receptors shown here come from a woman in her thirties or forties in good health. The CDR3 runs from the conserved cysteine through the conserved F or W. D genes are given only for firm matches. Clone size, where shown, is once, few, many, or a class for clones that have expanded.

D,V,J,size,DNA,CDR3
-,TRBV20-1,TRBJ1-5,-,TGCAGTGCTAGAGATCTCGCCCACCTGGGAGGCAATCAGCCCCAGCATTTT,CSARDLAHLGGNQPQHF
-,TRBV9,TRBJ2-1,many,TGTGCCAGCAAAGGCCAAGTCGTCGATGAGCAGTTCTTC,CASKGQVVDEQFF
-,TRBV6-6,TRBJ2-5,many,TGTGCCAGCAGTTACCCCGGAGAGACCCAGTACTTC,CASSYPGETQYF
TRBD1,TRBV7-3,TRBJ1-6,many,TGTGCCAGCAGCTTGACAGGGAGGACCAATTCACCCCTCCACTTT,CASSLTGRTNSPLHF
-,TRBV7-2,TRBJ1-1,few,TGTGCCGGCAGCTTGAGGGGGAACACTGAAGCTTTCTTT,CAGSLRGNTEAFF
-,TRBV20-1,TRBJ2-1,-,TGCAGTGCCCGAGAGTTTACTCCCATTGCAGTCAATGAGCAGTTCTTC,CSAREFTPIAVNEQFF
TRBD1,TRBV7-2,TRBJ1-1,many,TGTGCCAGCAGCTTAGGGGACAGGAAGAACACTGAAGCTTTCTTT,CASSLGDRKNTEAFF
-,TRBV7-9,TRBJ2-1,many,TGTGCCAGCAGCTTAGCCCGCTCGTCGATCCCGGGCGAGTTCTTC,CASSLARSSIPGEFF
TRBD1,TRBV28,TRBJ1-2,-,TGTGCCAGCAGTTTACAGGGGGCTGGGCTTTCCGGCTACACCTTC,CASSLQGAGLSGYTF
-,TRBV28,TRBJ2-7,few,TGTGCCAGCAGGACTCAGGGCGGCGGGTCCTACGAGCAGTACTTC,CASRTQGGGSYEQYF
-,TRBV9,TRBJ2-5,-,TGTGCCAGCAGCGTAGGTCCTTACAGGGAGGAGACCCAGTACTTC,CASSVGPYREETQYF
-,TRBV12-3/TRBV12-4,TRBJ1-1,-,TGTGCCAGCACCCAGAACCAATGGGTTACGTTCACTGAAGCTTTCTTT,CASTQNQWVTFTEAFF
TRBD1,TRBV28,TRBJ2-2,-,TGTGCCAGCAGTTCCAGGGACAGGGCGGGCACCGGGGAGCTGTTTTTT,CASSSRDRAGTGELFF
-,TRBV11-2,TRBJ1-4,-,TGTGCCAGCAGCTGGGCAACTAGTGAAAAACTGTTTTTT,CASSWATSEKLFF
-,TRBV5-6,TRBJ2-5,few,TGTGCCAGCAGCTCAAAGACAGGAGGGGAGACCCAGTACTTC,CASSSKTGGETQYF
TRBD1,TRBV6-2/TRBV6-3,TRBJ2-6,many,TGTGTCAGCAGAGGGACAGTAACTGGGGCCAACGTCCTGACTTTC,CVSRGTVTGANVLTF
TRBD2,TRBV20-1,TRBJ2-1,many,TGCAGTGCTACCCGCGGGTGGCGGGGGGGTAGCAATGAGCAGTTCTTC,CSATRGWRGGSNEQFF
TRBD2,TRBV27,TRBJ2-1,few,TGTGCCAGCAGTTTGGGACTAGCGGGGGGGCCGAATGAGCAGTTCTTC,CASSLGLAGGPNEQFF
-,TRBV7-2,TRBJ1-2,-,TGTGCCAGCAGCTTAGATGCAGGAGTCAACTATGGCTACACCTTC,CASSLDAGVNYGYTF
TRBD2,TRBV5-1,TRBJ2-3,few,TGCGCCAGCAGCGCCAGCGGGGCCAACACAGATACGCAGTATTTT,CASSASGANTDTQYF
-,TRBV7-8,TRBJ2-1,many,TGTGCCAGCAGCCCAGGGCCATACAATGAGCAGTTCTTC,CASSPGPYNEQFF
TRBD1,TRBV6-6,TRBJ1-2,many,TGTGCCAGCAGGCAGACAGGGATTGGCTACACCTTC,CASRQTGIGYTF
TRBD1,TRBV18,TRBJ1-1,few,TGTGCCAGCTCACCAGGGACAGGGCAGAACACTGAAGCTTTCTTT,CASSPGTGQNTEAFF
-,TRBV15,TRBJ2-7,-,TGTGCCACCAGCAGAGATCAAGTCATTTTCTACGAGCAGTACTTC,CATSRDQVIFYEQYF
-,TRBV9,TRBJ2-7,few,TGTGCCAGCAGCGTAGATAGTACCTCACGGGGCGAGCAGTACTTC,CASSVDSTSRGEQYF
-,TRBV12-3/TRBV12-4,TRBJ2-3,few,TGTGCCAGCAGGGGGGGGGCCGAAACAGATACGCAGTATTTT,CASRGGAETDTQYF